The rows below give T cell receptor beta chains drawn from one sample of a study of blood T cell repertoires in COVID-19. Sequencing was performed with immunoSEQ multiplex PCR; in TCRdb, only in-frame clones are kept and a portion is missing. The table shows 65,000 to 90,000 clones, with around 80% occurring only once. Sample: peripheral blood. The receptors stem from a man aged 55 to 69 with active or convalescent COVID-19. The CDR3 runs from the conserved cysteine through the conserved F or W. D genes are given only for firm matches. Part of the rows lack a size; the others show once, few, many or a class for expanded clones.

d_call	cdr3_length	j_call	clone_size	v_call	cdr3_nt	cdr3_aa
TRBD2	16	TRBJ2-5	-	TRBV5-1	TGCGCCAGCAGCGGCGGACTAGCGGGGGGGCAGGAGACCCAGTACTTC	CASSGGLAGGQETQYF
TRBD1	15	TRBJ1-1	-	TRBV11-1	TGTGCCAGCAGCTCGTGGACAGGGGGCACCACTGAAGCTTTCTTT	CASSSWTGGTTEAFF
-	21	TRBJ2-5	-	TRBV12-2	TGTGCAAGTCGCTCGCTACTCTGGGTAGCGGGGGGGCCGGGGGTCGAAGAGACCCAGTACTTC	CASRSLLWVAGGPGVEETQYF
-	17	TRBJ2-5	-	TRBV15	TGTGCCACCAGCAGAGATCCCGCAGGGGCGCGACAAGAGACCCAGTACTTC	CATSRDPAGARQETQYF
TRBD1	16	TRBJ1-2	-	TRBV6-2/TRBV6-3	TGTGCCAGCAGTTACTCACATGGGACAGGGACGTATGGCTACACCTTC	CASSYSHGTGTYGYTF
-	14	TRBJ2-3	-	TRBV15	TGTGCCACCAGCAGAGACAGGGCGGCAGATACGCAGTATTTT	CATSRDRAADTQYF
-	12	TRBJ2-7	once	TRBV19	TGTGCCAGTAGTATAATCCCCTCCGAGCAGTACTTC	CASSIIPSEQYF
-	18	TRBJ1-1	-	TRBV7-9	TGTGCCAGCAGCTTAGGGTTGGTAACTTCCAATTCGAACACTGAAGCTTTCTTT	CASSLGLVTSNSNTEAFF
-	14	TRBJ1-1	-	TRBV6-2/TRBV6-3	TGTGCCAGCAGTTACAAGAGACAGCTGAATGAAGCTTTCTTT	CASSYKRQLNEAFF
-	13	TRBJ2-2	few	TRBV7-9	TGTGCCAGCAGCCCGAGGGCTACCGGGGAGCTGTTTTTT	CASSPRATGELFF
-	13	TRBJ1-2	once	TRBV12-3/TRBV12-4	TGTGCCAGCAGTTTGGTAGATAGGGGTGGCTACACCTTC	CASSLVDRGGYTF
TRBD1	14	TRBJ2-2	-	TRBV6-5	TGTGCCAGCCTAACAGGGGCCGGCACCGGGGAGCTGTTTTTT	CASLTGAGTGELFF
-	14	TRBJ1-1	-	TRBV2	TGTGCCAGCAGTGAGCTAAGACAGAACACTGAAGCTTTCTTT	CASSELRQNTEAFF
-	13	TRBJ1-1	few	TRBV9	TGTGCCAGCAGCGTAGTCTCGGTCACTGAAGCTTTCTTT	CASSVVSVTEAFF
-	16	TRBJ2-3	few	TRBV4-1	TGCGCCAGCAGCCAAGCCGTCAATGCAGGCACAGATACGCAGTATTTT	CASSQAVNAGTDTQYF
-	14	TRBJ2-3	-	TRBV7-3	TGTGCCAGCAGCCTGGGATTGGAGGCAGATACGCAGTATTTT	CASSLGLEADTQYF
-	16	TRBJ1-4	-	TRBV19	TGTGCCAGTAGTATTCTCCCGGGACAAATTAATGAAAAACTGTTTTTT	CASSILPGQINEKLFF
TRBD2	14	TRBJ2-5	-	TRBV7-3	TGTGCCAGCAGCTTCTCCGGGGGGCAAGAGACCCAGTACTTC	CASSFSGGQETQYF
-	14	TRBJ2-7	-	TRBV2	TGTGCCAGCAGTGATGGTCAGGATCGACACGAGCAGTACTTC	CASSDGQDRHEQYF
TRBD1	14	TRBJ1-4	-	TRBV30	TGTGCCTGGAGTTCGCGGACAGGAAATGAAAAACTGTTTTTT	CAWSSRTGNEKLFF
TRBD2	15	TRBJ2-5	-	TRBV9	TGTGCCAGCAGTTGGAGCGGGGGGCTCCAAGAGACCCAGTACTTC	CASSWSGGLQETQYF
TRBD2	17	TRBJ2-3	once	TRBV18	TGTGCCAGCTCACCGTCTCCGGGGAGGGTCGATACAGATACGCAGTATTTT	CASSPSPGRVDTDTQYF
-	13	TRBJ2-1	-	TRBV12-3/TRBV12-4	TGTGCCAGCAGCTTGGGGGCCGGCAATGAGCAGTTCTTC	CASSLGAGNEQFF
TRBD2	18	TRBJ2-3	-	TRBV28	TGTGCCAGCAGTTCCGTCCAAGCGGGGGGCCGCCACACAGATACGCAGTATTTT	CASSSVQAGGRHTDTQYF
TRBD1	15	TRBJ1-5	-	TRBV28	TGTGCCAGCAGTTCTCCAGGGGGAAGCAATCAGCCCCAGCATTTT	CASSSPGGSNQPQHF
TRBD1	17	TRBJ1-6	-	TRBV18	TGTGCCAGCTCACCACCTGGTTTGGGACAGGGAAATTCACCCCTCCACTTT	CASSPPGLGQGNSPLHF
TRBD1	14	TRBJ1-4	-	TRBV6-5	TGTGCCAGCAATCTACAGGGGGCGTATGAAAAACTGTTTTTT	CASNLQGAYEKLFF
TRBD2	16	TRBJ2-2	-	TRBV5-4	TGTGCCAGCAGCTTGGACGGGGGGGCTCTTACCGGGGAGCTGTTTTTT	CASSLDGGALTGELFF
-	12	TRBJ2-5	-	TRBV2	TGTGCCAGCAGAAGGGGCCATGAGACCCAGTACTTC	CASRRGHETQYF
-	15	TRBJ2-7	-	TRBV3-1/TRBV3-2	TGTGCCAGCAGCCGAGACGTAGCCACTAGCATCGAGCAGTACTTC	CASSRDVATSIEQYF
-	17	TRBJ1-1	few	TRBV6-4	TGTGCCAGCAAAGACGGCAGGGCCATGACCAAGAACACTGAAGCTTTCTTT	CASKDGRAMTKNTEAFF
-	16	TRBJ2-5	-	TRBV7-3	TGTGCCAGCAGCCTAAAAATGGGCGGAGGGAAAGAGACCCAGTACTTC	CASSLKMGGGKETQYF
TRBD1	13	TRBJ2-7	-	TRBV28	TGTGCCAGCCTCGGACAGGGTGCCTACGAGCAGTACTTC	CASLGQGAYEQYF
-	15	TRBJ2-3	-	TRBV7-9	TGTGCCAGCACCCCCCGGGGGGCGAGCACAGATACGCAGTATTTT	CASTPRGASTDTQYF
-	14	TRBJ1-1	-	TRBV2	TGTGCCAGCATGGTACGGACTATGAACACTGAAGCTTTCTTT	CASMVRTMNTEAFF
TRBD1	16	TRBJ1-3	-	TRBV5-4	TGTGCCAGCAGCACCCCCGAGGGACAGCTTGGAAACACCATATATTTT	CASSTPEGQLGNTIYF
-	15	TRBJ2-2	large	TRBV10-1	TGCGCCAGCAGTGAGGTCAGGGAAGGGGACGGGGAGCTGTTTTTT	CASSEVREGDGELFF
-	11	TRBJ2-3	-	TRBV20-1	TGCAGTGCCCATAGCCGAGATACGCAGTATTTT	CSAHSRDTQYF
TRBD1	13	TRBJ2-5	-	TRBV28	TGTGCCAGCAGACCACAGGGGTGGGAGACCCAGTACTTC	CASRPQGWETQYF
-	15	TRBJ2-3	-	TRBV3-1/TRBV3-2	TGTGCCTCTTCAACGGCGGGGGCGGTCACAGATACGCAGTATTTT	CASSTAGAVTDTQYF
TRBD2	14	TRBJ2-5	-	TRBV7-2	TGTGCCAGCAGCTTAGTCGTCGGGGGGGAGACCCAGTACTTC	CASSLVVGGETQYF
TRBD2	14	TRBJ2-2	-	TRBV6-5	TGTGCCAGCAGTTCGGGAGGGAACACCGGGGAGCTGTTTTTT	CASSSGGNTGELFF
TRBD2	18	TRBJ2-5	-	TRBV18	TGTGCCAGCTCACCACGACGGGGACTAGGTATAACCCTAGAGACCCAGTACTTC	CASSPRRGLGITLETQYF
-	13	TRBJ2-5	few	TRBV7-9	TGTGCCAGCAGTCAACAGGGCTGGGAGACCCAGTACTTC	CASSQQGWETQYF
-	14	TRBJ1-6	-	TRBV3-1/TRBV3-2	TGTGCCAGCAGCCAGAGCGCGGAGCATTCACCCCTCCACTTT	CASSQSAEHSPLHF
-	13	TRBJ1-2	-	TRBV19	TGTGCCAGTAGTCACAGGGCTTGGTATGGCTACACCTTC	CASSHRAWYGYTF
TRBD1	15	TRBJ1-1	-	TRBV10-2	TGCGCCAGCAGTGAGGGACAGGCAGGGGACACTGAAGCTTTCTTT	CASSEGQAGDTEAFF
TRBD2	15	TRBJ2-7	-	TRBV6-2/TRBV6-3	TGTGCCAGCAGCCCACGGGGAGCGGGGGCCTACGAGCAGTACTTC	CASSPRGAGAYEQYF
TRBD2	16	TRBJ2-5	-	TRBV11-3	TGTGCCAGCAGCTACGGACTAGCGGGATCTGTAGAGACCCAGTACTTC	CASSYGLAGSVETQYF
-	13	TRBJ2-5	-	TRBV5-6	TGTGCCAGCCGGACTCTAAATGGAGAGACCCAGTACTTC	CASRTLNGETQYF
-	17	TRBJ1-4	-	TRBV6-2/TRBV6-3	TGTGCCAGCAGTTACCAACCTTCAGGCAAGCGGAGGGAAAAACTGTTTTTT	CASSYQPSGKRREKLFF
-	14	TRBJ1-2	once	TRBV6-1	TGTGCCAGCAGTGAAGGGACAGCCCACTATGGCTACACCTTC	CASSEGTAHYGYTF
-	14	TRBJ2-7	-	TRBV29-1	TGCAGCGTTGAACTCAATAAGAGTTCCTACGAGCAGTACTTC	CSVELNKSSYEQYF
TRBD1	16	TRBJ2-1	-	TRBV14	TGTGCCAGCAGCCAGCTCAGGACAGGGAATTTGGATGAGCAGTTCTTC	CASSQLRTGNLDEQFF